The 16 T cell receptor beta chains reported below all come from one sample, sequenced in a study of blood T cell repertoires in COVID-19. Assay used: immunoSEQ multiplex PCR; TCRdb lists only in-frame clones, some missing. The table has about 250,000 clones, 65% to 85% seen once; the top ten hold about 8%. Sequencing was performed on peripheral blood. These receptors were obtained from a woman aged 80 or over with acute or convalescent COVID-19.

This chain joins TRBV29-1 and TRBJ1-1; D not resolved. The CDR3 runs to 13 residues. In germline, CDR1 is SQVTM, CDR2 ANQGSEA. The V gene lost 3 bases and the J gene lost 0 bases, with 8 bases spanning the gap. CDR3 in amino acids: CSVEPQLNTEAFF. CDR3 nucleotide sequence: TGCAGCGTTGAGCCACAACTGAACACTGAAGCTTTCTTT.

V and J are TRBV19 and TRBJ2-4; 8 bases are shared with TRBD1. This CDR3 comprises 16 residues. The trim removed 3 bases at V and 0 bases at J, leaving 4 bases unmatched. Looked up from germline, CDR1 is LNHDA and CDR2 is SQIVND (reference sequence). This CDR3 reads CASSIGRGLAKNIQYF. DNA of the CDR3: TGTGCCAGTAGTATTGGCAGGGGGCTAGCCAAAAACATTCAGTACTTC.

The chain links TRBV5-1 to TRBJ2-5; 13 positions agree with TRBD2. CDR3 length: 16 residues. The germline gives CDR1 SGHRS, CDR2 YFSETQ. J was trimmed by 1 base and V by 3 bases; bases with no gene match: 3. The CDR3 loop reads CASSSGLAGTQETQYF. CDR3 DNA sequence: TGCGCCAGCAGCTCGGGACTAGCGGGGACCCAAGAGACCCAGTACTTC.

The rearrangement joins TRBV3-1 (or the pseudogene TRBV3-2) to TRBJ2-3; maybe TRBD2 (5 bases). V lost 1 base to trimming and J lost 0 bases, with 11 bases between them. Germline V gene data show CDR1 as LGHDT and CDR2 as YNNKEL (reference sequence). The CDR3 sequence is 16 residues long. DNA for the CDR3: TGTGCCAGCAGCCAAGGTCGGGATCCTAGCACAGATACGCAGTATTTT. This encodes CASSQGRDPSTDTQYF.

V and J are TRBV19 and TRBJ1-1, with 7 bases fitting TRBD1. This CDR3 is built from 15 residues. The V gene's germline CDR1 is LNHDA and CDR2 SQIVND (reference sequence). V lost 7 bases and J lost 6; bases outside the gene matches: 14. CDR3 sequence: CASTRRGLEGPEAFF. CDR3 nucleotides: TGTGCCAGTACCAGGAGGGGGCTTGAAGGCCCTGAAGCTTTCTTT.

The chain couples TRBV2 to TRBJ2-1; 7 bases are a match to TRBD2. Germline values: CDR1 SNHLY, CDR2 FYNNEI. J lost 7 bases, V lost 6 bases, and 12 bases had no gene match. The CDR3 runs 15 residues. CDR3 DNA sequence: TGTGCCAGCAGGGGTCCCCGAGCGGGAAATAATGAGCAGTTCTTC. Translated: CASRGPRAGNNEQFF.

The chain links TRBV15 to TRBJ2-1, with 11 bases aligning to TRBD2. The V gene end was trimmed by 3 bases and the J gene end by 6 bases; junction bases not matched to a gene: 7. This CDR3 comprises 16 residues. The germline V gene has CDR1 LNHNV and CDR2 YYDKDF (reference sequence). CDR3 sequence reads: CATSRDFSGGVNEQFF. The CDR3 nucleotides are TGTGCCACCAGCAGGGACTTTAGCGGGGGGGTCAATGAGCAGTTCTTC.

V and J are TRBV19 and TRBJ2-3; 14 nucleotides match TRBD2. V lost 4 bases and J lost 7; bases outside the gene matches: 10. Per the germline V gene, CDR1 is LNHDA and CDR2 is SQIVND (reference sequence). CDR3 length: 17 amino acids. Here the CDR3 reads CASSTGGLAGEGHTQYF. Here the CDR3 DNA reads TGTGCCAGTAGTACCGGGGGACTAGCGGGAGAAGGACATACGCAGTATTTT. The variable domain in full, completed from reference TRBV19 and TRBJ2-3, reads DGGITQSPKYLFRKEGQNVTLSCEQNLNHDAMYWYRQDPGQGLRLIYYSQIVNDFQKGDIAEGYSVSREKKESFPLTVTSAQKNPTAFYLCASSTGGLAGEGHTQYFGPGTRLTVL.

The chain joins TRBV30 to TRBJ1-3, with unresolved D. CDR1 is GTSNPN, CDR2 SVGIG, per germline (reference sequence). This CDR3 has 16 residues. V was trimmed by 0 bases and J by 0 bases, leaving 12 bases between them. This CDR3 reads CAWSVLNGFSGNTIYF. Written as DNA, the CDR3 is TGTGCCTGGAGTGTACTAAACGGTTTCTCTGGAAACACCATATATTTT.

CDR3 sequence (DNA): TGTGCCAGCAGCCAATCGGGGGTGTACGGCTACACCTTC. Residues: CASSQSGVYGYTF. The rearrangement joins TRBV27 to TRBJ1-2; D perhaps matches TRBD1 (5 bases). This CDR3 contains 13 residues. The V end lost 6 bases, the J end lost 8 bases, and 16 bases lay between the germline ends. Germline CDR1 reads MNHEY; CDR2 reads SMNVEV (reference sequence).

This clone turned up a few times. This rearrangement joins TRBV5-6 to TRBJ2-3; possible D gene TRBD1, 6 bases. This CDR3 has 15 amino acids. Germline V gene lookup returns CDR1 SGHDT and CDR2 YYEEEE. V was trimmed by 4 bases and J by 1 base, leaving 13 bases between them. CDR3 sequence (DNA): TGTGCCAGCAGCGCACAGGGATTGGGCACAGATACGCAGTATTTT. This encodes CASSAQGLGTDTQYF.

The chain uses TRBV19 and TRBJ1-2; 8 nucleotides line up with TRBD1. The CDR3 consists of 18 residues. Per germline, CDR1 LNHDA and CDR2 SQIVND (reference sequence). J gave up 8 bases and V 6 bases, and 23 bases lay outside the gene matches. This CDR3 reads CASSIGRHSTDRGEGYTF. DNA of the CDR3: TGTGCCAGTAGCATCGGACGACATAGTACCGACAGGGGAGAGGGCTACACCTTC.

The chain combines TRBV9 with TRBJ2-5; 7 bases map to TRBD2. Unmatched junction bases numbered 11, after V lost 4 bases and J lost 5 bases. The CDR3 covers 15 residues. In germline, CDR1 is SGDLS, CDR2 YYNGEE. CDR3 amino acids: CASSLQGRGVETQYF. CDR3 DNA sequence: TGTGCCAGCAGCCTCCAGGGACGGGGGGTGGAGACCCAGTACTTC.

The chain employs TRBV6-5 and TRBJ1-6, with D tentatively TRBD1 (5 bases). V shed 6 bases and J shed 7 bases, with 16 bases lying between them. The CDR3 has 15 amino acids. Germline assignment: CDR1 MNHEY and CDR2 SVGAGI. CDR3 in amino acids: CASSQGVLGNSPLHF. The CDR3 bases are TGTGCCAGCAGCCAAGGGGTCCTTGGGAATTCACCCCTCCACTTT.

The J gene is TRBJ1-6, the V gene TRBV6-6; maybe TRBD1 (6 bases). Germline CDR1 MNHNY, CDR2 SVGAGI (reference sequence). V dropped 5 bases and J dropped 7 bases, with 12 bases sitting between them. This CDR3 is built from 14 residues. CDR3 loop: CASSPSGQNSPLHF. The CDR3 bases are TGTGCCAGCAGTCCCTCTGGACAGAATTCACCCCTCCACTTT.

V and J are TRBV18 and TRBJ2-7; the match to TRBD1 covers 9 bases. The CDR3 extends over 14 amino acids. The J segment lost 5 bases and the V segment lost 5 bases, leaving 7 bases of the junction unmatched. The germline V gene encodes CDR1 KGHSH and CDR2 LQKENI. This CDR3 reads CASSRLDRGNEQYF. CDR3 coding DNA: TGTGCCAGCTCAAGACTGGACAGGGGTAACGAGCAGTACTTC.